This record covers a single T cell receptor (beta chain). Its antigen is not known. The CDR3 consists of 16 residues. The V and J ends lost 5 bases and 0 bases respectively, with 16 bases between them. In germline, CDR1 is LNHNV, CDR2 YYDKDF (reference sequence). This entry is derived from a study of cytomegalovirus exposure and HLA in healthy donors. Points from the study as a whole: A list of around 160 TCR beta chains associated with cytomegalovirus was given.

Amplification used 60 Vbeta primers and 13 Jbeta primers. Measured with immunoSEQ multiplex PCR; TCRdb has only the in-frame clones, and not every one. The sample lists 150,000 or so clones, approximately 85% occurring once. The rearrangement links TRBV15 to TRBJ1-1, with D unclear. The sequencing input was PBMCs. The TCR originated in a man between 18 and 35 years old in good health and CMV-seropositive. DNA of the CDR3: TGTGCCACCAGCGCCAGGCTACAGAGTTTGAACACTGAAGCTTTCTTT. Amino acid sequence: CATSARLQSLNTEAFF.